This T cell receptor beta chain was observed in a study of T cells after posttransplantation cyclophosphamide. As for this clone: Its antigen is not known.

The V gene's germline CDR1 is SGHNT and CDR2 YYREEE (reference sequence). V lost 0 bases and J lost 7; bases outside the gene matches: 6. The CDR3 is made up of 15 amino acids. Using immunoSEQ multiplex PCR, the repertoire was profiled, and TCRdb retains in-frame clones only, with some absent. The top ten hold about 6.3% of the sample, which has 25,000 or so clones, about 84% seen once. Study results and caveats: TRB overlap between skin or GI tissue T cells and blood was limited. Later blood repertoires were often dominated by clones from the donor CD8+ memory compartment. Recipient CMV seropositivity and CMV reactivation strongly tracked TRB clonality.

The sequence derives from a woman aged 55-69 years with a blood cancer, CMV-positive, and with a related stem cell donor. The sample was PBMCs. The chain recombines TRBV5-4 with TRBJ2-1, with TRBD2 matching over 8 bases. The CDR3 here is CASSLATSSGNEQFF. DNA for the CDR3: TGTGCCAGCAGCTTGGCCACTTCTAGCGGGAATGAGCAGTTCTTC.